This T cell receptor (beta chain) was retrieved from a study of cytomegalovirus exposure and HLA in healthy donors. Overall study: Previous work identified 95 million to 120 million unique TCR beta sequences from roughly 180 million T cells.

Donors had nominal health at sampling but likely had unrecorded immune exposures. Regarding this clone: What it binds is unknown.

The CDR3 has 14 amino acids. With V trimmed by 6 bases and J by 0 bases, 7 bases remained unmatched. Per the germline V gene, CDR1 is SQVTM and CDR2 is ANQGSEA. Vbeta (60) and Jbeta (13) primers were used in the PCR. Generated by immunoSEQ multiplex PCR, the TCRdb table keeps only in-frame clones and is missing some. The sample yields some 150,000 clones, about four fifths seen once. Study-level findings and limits: Later, an analysis found that common viral pathogens appeared to be linked with several of the most significant clusters. Across donors, sequencing depth was assumed by presence/absence analyses to be roughly uniform.

The sequenced sample consisted of PBMCs. The rearrangement uses TRBV29-1 and TRBJ1-1, with 7 bases fitting TRBD1. The source is a woman in her twenties or thirties in good health and CMV-seropositive. CDR3 bases: TGCAGCGTAGGTTACAGGGGACTGAACACTGAAGCTTTCTTT. It encodes CSVGYRGLNTEAFF.